This TCR beta chain was recovered during a study of cytomegalovirus exposure and HLA in healthy donors listed by TCRdb under 2017. Describing the broader study: An earlier analysis of roughly 500 of the donors reported more than 250 Gb of sequence data and roughly 100 million unique TCR beta sequences from about 200 million T cells. An early release covering roughly 580 HLA-typed donors comprised about 300 gigabases of sequencing data and tens of millions of unique TCR sequences. The genetic ancestry cluster associated with self-reported Caucasian donors included 81% of the roughly 360 genotyped donors. The study aimed to test whether signatures of past pathogen exposure could be identified by cataloging public T cell receptors. The study profiled the T cell repertoires of approximately 700 subjects by immunosequencing and related them to cytomegalovirus serostatus. In addition to the first cohort of approximately 670 subjects, a separate validation cohort of approximately 130 different subjects was used. To predict cytomegalovirus infection status, the study combined high-throughput TCR immunosequencing, statistical association of individual TCRs with disease status, and machine learning. A later analysis re-examined previously published TCR beta repertoires from 600 to 700 donors and added high-resolution HLA genotyping to investigate patterns of TCR occurrence. Rather than drawing on any new phenotypic data, the later analysis identified candidate immune exposures from TCR beta sequences and the way those sequences occurred across donors. In an earlier analysis of 587 of the donors, high-throughput TCR beta sequencing was used to judge whether each TCR beta V gene segment behaved as functional or pseudogenic. Donor age, sex, ethnicity and CMV serostatus were collected together with the repertoire data. In a later genetic analysis, genome-wide SNP genotypes for about 55% of the roughly 700 donors were used, and that subset was treated as a discovery cohort. All discovery cohort repertoires had been generated using a single sequencing platform. Class I and class II HLA loci were covered by the typing at four-digit resolution. Typing coverage differed by locus: A, B, C, DRB1 and DQB1 were typed in roughly 620-630 donors, DQA1 in about 500, DPA1 in approximately 610, and DPB1 in 450 to 480. Because of strong linkage in the cohort, a few DR-DQ haplotypes were treated as single units for association and clustering. Across roughly 420 genotyped donors of the cohort, an average of roughly 250,000 unique TCR beta nucleotide sequences per donor were sequenced, and 15% to 20% of those sequences were non-productive.

The cohort comprised more than 550 healthy bone marrow donors. Cohort members were all nominally healthy when sampled, although unrecorded immune exposures were likely present. The donor was CMV seronegative and was included in the group of 352 seronegative cohort members. A peripheral blood sample was collected from each donor, and TCR beta sequencing was performed on peripheral blood mononuclear cells. The Qiagen DNeasy Blood Extraction Kit was used to extract genomic DNA from the blood cell samples. Study-wide findings and limitations: Because the 87-base-pair reads could not distinguish some IMGT-functional V segments, including TRBV6-2 and TRBV6-3, those segments were excluded. A cluster of highly shared sequence variants was judged likely to be a technical artifact of the sequencing pipeline. A later genetic analysis reported fewer N-insertions in productive TCRs among donors in an Asian-associated ancestry cluster than the roughly 620-donor mean. Because counts were too low, seventeen rarely observed V segments, including chromosome 9 orphons, were excluded from the earlier analysis of 587 of the donors. Immune exposure information for the cohort was limited to CMV serostatus. Because some donors lacked HLA typing at each locus, the association tests relied only on the typed subset. A later analysis associated 15,000 to 20,000 TCR beta sequences with specific HLA alleles at a false discovery rate of 0.05. Presence/absence analyses assumed roughly uniform sequencing depth across donors, an assumption that may not hold. Linkage disequilibrium might explain the correlated functional status among segregating V segments, but an unknown experimental factor could not be ruled out. The authors suggested that the approach could potentially be generalized to other disease states and immunological phenotypes. Assigning TCR associations to individual alleles was difficult when HLA alleles, especially DR and DQ, strongly co-occurred. In both the original and validation cohorts, the classifier was reported to diagnose cytomegalovirus status with high specificity and sensitivity. The study listed approximately 150 TCR beta chains as associated with cytomegalovirus. Broadly in line with IMGT annotations, most TCR beta V segments showed up in productive rearrangements about 90% or about 30% of the time in an earlier analysis of 450 to 750 of the donors. According to a later analysis, most CMV-associated TCR beta chains appeared to be HLA-restricted, and the HLA associations seemed to be driven largely by CMV exposure. In a later analysis, HLA-associated TCR beta chains were found to be more clonally expanded and to have lower generation probabilities than equally common non-associated chains. A further reported finding was that TCR beta sequences accurately predicted the HLA-A and HLA-B alleles for most subjects in the first cohort. This cohort had only TCR beta chains sequenced, and the lack of alpha or paired-chain data limited which features could be detected. According to a later analysis, TCR association rates differed among HLA loci, with DRB1 alleles showing the most associated TCRs and HLA-C alleles showing the fewest. Most TCR sequences were seen in very few donors, while some public TCRs were found in many individuals. Several of the top co-occurrence clusters appeared to be linked to parvovirus B19, influenza, CMV and Epstein-Barr virus, according to a later analysis. In a later genetic analysis, a missense DCLRE1C variant was associated with V-gene and J-gene trimming of TCR beta chains, and the association was replicated in an independent cohort. A few of the identified cytomegalovirus-associated TCR beta chains were confirmed in vitro to be specific for cytomegalovirus antigens.

In this sample, this clone turned up a few times. There is no known antigen for this receptor. One base away there is no much larger clone; base qualities are not given. Library method: the immunoSEQ multiplex PCR assay. A mixture of 60 forward primers for TCR Vbeta segments and 13 reverse primers for TCR Jbeta segments was used in the multiplex PCR. The CDR3 region of rearranged TCR beta genes was amplified from genomic DNA with a multiplex PCR assay. The amplified TCR beta libraries were sequenced on the Illumina HiSeq System as 87-base-pair reads. In the source study's methods: A later analysis counted about 82 million unique TCR beta chains across the 670 or so repertoires, and some 11 million of these chains were shared by at least two donors. To remove PCR and sequencing errors, raw reads were error-corrected and collapsed into unique sequences using a nearest-neighbor algorithm that merged closely related sequences. Alignment of CDR3 sequences to IMGT reference sequences was used to assign V, D and J gene segments. For a sequence to be retained, a match of at least six nucleotides was required to both a V gene segment and a J gene segment. Rearrangements were classified as productive when the CDR3 lacked stop codons and remained in frame with V and J, and all other rearrangements were classified as non-productive. Following IMGT convention, CDR3 was defined as the stretch from the second conserved V-encoded cysteine to the conserved J-encoded phenylalanine. The earlier analysis of a few hundred of the donors excluded any sequence lacking an unambiguous match to a single V gene segment. An earlier analysis of a few hundred of the donors classified V segments as functional when productive rearrangements were above 56.7% and as segregating when the standard deviation between donors was above 5%. To diagnose cytomegalovirus status from the catalog of TCR beta chain sequences, a statistical classification framework was built. V and J gene assignment, in a later analysis, came from comparing TCR nucleotide sequences with IMGT/GENE-DB human TR gene sequences. The TCRdist pipeline was used in a later analysis to assign CDR3 sequences and most-parsimonious VDJ recombination scenarios. In a later analysis, every TCR beta chain was defined by the combination of its CDR3 amino acid sequence and its V-gene family, and reads without a unique V-gene family were dropped. A later analysis removed several hundred highly shared, low-generation-probability nucleotide sequences to deal with suspected cross-contamination and a sequencing artifact. In a later analysis, a clonal expansion index was calculated for each public chain from normalized within-repertoire ranks of inferred template counts. Generation probabilities in a later analysis came from a VDJ recombination model fitted to out-of-frame rearrangements, and those results were checked against IGoR. In a later analysis, hypergeometric tests were used to score TCR-TCR, TCR-HLA and TCR-CMV co-occurrence, with a repertoire-size bias correction applied to TCR pairs. In a later analysis, false discovery rates were estimated by permuting HLA or CMV assignments 20 times. In a later analysis, co-occurring TCRs were grouped with DBSCAN, and TCRdist sequence similarity was added when clustering was performed within HLA-allele-positive subsets. Repertoires with fewer than 30,000 or more than 120,000 public chains, plus five repertoires with anomalous nucleotide sharing, were excluded from co-occurrence clustering. TCRdb re-hosts the immuneACCESS table, in-frame sequences only. Its copies lack some clones; in the studies checked, an unresolved V gene accounts for under half of them, and the cause for the rest is not known. The V and J calls and clone size come from that table; D and trimming were worked out from the DNA. The sample table contains under 95,000 clones; only one count was recorded for around 8% of them. Of the sample, about 2% is held by the ten largest clones.

The V end gives up 5 bases and the J end 4 bases, leaving 5 bases in the junction not matched to a gene. Taken from the germline V gene (reference sequence), the CDR1 and CDR2 loops are LNHDA and SQIVND. Inclusive of the bounding cysteine and phenylalanine, the CDR3 is 14 residues long. The retained sequence is limited to the CDR3, 42 bases, with the frame set at the first base. This chain is built from TRBV19 and TRBJ2-7; TRBD1 fits 10 bases in the junction. The sequencing sample was made of PBMCs. The receptor's source is a man in his fifties or sixties in good health and CMV-seronegative. Read as DNA, the sequence is TGTGCCAGTAGTTCTGACAGGGGGCAATACGAGCAGTACTTC. Translated, it gives CASSSDRGQYEQYF. The variable domain in full, with residues beyond the CDR3 obtained from the reference TRBV19 and TRBJ2-7 genes, is DGGITQSPKYLFRKEGQNVTLSCEQNLNHDAMYWYRQDPGQGLRLIYYSQIVNDFQKGDIAEGYSVSREKKESFPLTVTSAQKNPTAFYLCASSSDRGQYEQYFGPGTRLTVT.